The 19 T cell receptor beta chains below all came from one sample that was sequenced in a study of Ad26.COV2.S vaccination and SARS-CoV-2 variants. Profiling relied on immunoSEQ multiplex PCR, and the TCRdb table lists in-frame clones only, not all of them. The data hold around 320,000 clones, with more than 70% observed a single time. Sample treatment: about 20 received Ad26.COV2.S at low or high dose, single or two shots; 5 received placebo; per-sample allocation not given. Vaccine and placebo recipients were sampled on day 63 after the first injection. This specimen consisted of peripheral blood, obtained in a trial of Ad26.COV2.S vaccine versus placebo. These receptor sequences come from a person aged 18 to 59 who received the Ad26.COV2.S COVID-19 vaccine or a placebo.

The chain carries TRBV7-8 and TRBJ1-1, with 11 bases fitting TRBD1. The CDR3 runs 15 residues. Germline loops: CDR1 SGHVS, CDR2 FQNEAQ. V lost 6 bases to trimming and J lost 6 bases; unmatched junction nucleotides: 9. The CDR3 DNA reads as TGTGCCAGCAGAGGAGAACTGGGACAGGGGGCTGAAGCTTTCTTT. Amino acids: CASRGELGQGAEAFF.

The CDR3 here is CASSRLAGYEQYF. The CDR3 region has the DNA TGCGCCAGCAGTAGACTAGCGGGCTACGAGCAGTACTTC. The rearrangement links TRBV10-1 to TRBJ2-7; 10 nucleotides match TRBD2. Germline V gene lookup returns CDR1 WNHNN and CDR2 SYGVQD (reference sequence). The CDR3 covers 13 residues. Losses at the gene ends were 5 bases for V and 3 bases for J; bases not matched to a gene: 1.

This CDR3 reads CASSPPGQNSTDTQYF. CDR3 nucleotides: TGTGCCAGCTCACCACCGGGACAGAATAGCACAGATACGCAGTATTTT. The chain is built from TRBV18 and TRBJ2-3, with 7 bases aligning to TRBD1. The V segment lost 0 bases and the J segment 0 bases; nucleotides outside the gene matches: 3. The CDR3 is made up of 16 amino acids. Germline lookup yields CDR1 KGHSH and CDR2 LQKENI.

The genes are TRBV5-1 and TRBJ2-3; D is uncertain. V lost 6 bases and J lost 0, with 17 bases in between. Germline-derived CDR1 and CDR2 are SGHRS and YFSETQ. CDR3 length equals 16 residues. The CDR3 DNA reads TGCGCCAGCAATCCTAGGGCTAGTCGAAGCACAGATACGCAGTATTTT. This codes for CASNPRASRSTDTQYF.

The V and J genes are TRBV3-1 (or the pseudogene TRBV3-2) and TRBJ1-6, with D unresolved. The V and J ends lost 6 bases and 7 bases respectively, with 7 bases between them. The length of the CDR3 is 12 residues. In germline, CDR1 is LGHDT, CDR2 YNNKEL (reference sequence). The CDR3 sequence is CASRTTNSPLHF. The CDR3 DNA is TGTGCCAGCAGAACGACAAATTCACCCCTCCACTTT.

Only one count was recorded for this clone. The chain uses TRBV5-6 and TRBJ2-7, with a tentative D call TRBD2 (5 bases). The CDR3 totals 16 residues. Germline CDR1 SGHDT, CDR2 YYEEEE. Trimming cost V 2 bases and J 7 bases, with 22 bases left between them. The CDR3 spells CASSLMVAGSPWEQYF. As DNA, the CDR3 is TGTGCCAGCAGCTTAATGGTCGCGGGCTCGCCTTGGGAGCAGTACTTC.

The V and J genes are TRBV7-3 and TRBJ2-3, with 10 bases aligning to TRBD2. This CDR3 has 16 residues. V dropped 1 base and J dropped 3; count of bases not matched to a gene: 4. In germline, CDR1 is SGHTA, CDR2 FQGTGA. The CDR3 protein is CASSLMLAGGTDTQYF. The CDR3 coding sequence is TGTGCCAGCAGCTTAATGTTAGCGGGGGGTACAGATACGCAGTATTTT.

This clone has a single count. The chain employs TRBV3-1 (or the pseudogene TRBV3-2) and TRBJ2-5, with D hard to call. Germline V gives CDR1 LGHDT, CDR2 YNNKEL (reference sequence). The CDR3 contains 14 residues. With 1 base removed from V and 5 bases from J, the gap between germline ends came to 11 bases. This chain's CDR3 is CASSQGAMGETQYF. CDR3 sequence (DNA): TGTGCCAGCAGCCAAGGGGCCATGGGGGAGACCCAGTACTTC.

This rearrangement joins TRBV5-1 to TRBJ1-1; a weak D match, TRBD1 (5 bases). The CDR3 runs 15 residues. Deletions cut 4 bases from V and 4 bases from J, with 17 bases between. Germline V gene lookup returns CDR1 SGHRS and CDR2 YFSETQ. This chain's CDR3 is CASSPHRTGGTEAFF. The CDR3 region has the DNA TGCGCCAGCAGCCCCCACAGGACCGGAGGCACTGAAGCTTTCTTT. The entire variable domain, with the rest obtained from reference TRBV5-1 and TRBJ1-1, is as follows: KAGVTQTPRYLIKTRGQQVTLSCSPISGHRSVSWYQQTPGQGLQFLFEYFSETQRNKGNFPGRFSGRQFSNSRSEMNVSTLELGDSALYLCASSPHRTGGTEAFFGQGTRLTVV.

The J gene is TRBJ1-6, the V gene TRBV11-2; tentative D call: TRBD1 (5 bases). This CDR3 comprises 15 residues. V lost 4 bases and J 5 bases, leaving 12 bases between the germline ends. Germline loops: CDR1 SGHAT, CDR2 FQNNGV. This CDR3 reads CASSSTGTNNSPLHF. CDR3 sequence (DNA): TGTGCCAGCAGCTCCACCGGGACCAATAATTCACCCCTCCACTTT.

The CDR3 coding sequence is TGTGCCAGCAGTATAAACTCGTATGGCTACACCTTC. It codes for CASSINSYGYTF. This sequence joins TRBV28 and TRBJ1-2; D unresolved. CDR1 and CDR2 (germline): MDHEN, SYDVKM. Trimming shortened V by 5 bases and J by 5 bases, and 9 bases separated the two germline ends. This CDR3 region has 12 residues.

Comments on this clone: Other DNA sequences from this sample encode an identical CDR3 as well. The chain joins TRBV7-3 to TRBJ2-1; 10 positions match TRBD2. The CDR3 has 15 amino acids. From germline, CDR1 is SGHTA and CDR2 FQGTGA. Losses at the gene ends were 2 bases for V and 6 bases for J; bases not matched to a gene: 4. CDR3 DNA sequence: TGTGCCAGCAGCTTATCTAGCGGGGGTCTCAATGAGCAGTTCTTC. As protein: CASSLSSGGLNEQFF.

The chain is built from TRBV5-1 and TRBJ1-2; 7 bases are a match to TRBD1. The CDR3 is 15 residues long. The germline CDR1 and CDR2 sequences are SGHRS and YFSETQ. After removal of 4 bases from V and 7 bases from J, the junction contained 13 bases not matched to a gene. The CDR3 spells CASSQGGLPRGGYTF. CDR3 sequence (DNA): TGCGCCAGCAGCCAGGGGGGACTCCCCCGAGGTGGCTACACCTTC.

The chain uses TRBV28 and TRBJ2-7; 9 positions agree with TRBD2. V shed 8 bases and J 3 bases; nucleotides not matched to a gene: 5. The CDR3 extends over 13 amino acids. In germline, CDR1 is MDHEN, CDR2 SYDVKM. The CDR3 DNA sequence: TGTGCCAGCGGAAGCGGGGGGATCTACGAGCAGTACTTC. This sequence encodes CASGSGGIYEQYF.

Turning to this clone: Other DNA sequences in the same sample also yield this CDR3. This rearrangement joins TRBV3-1 (or the pseudogene TRBV3-2) to TRBJ2-6, with TRBD1 as a possible D gene (5 bases). Germline V gene sequence: CDR1 LGHDT, CDR2 YNNKEL (reference sequence). The CDR3 sequence is 17 residues long. The ends were cut back, 3 bases at V and 0 bases at J, with 12 bases in the middle. CDR3 protein: CASSQGRLVSGANVLTF. DNA of the CDR3: TGTGCCAGCAGCCAGGGGCGACTTGTCTCTGGGGCCAACGTCCTGACTTTC.

The chain links TRBV7-9 to TRBJ2-2; D possibly uses TRBD1 or TRBD2 (5 bases each). This CDR3 is 12 amino acids long. Trimming left V 5 bases short and J 6 bases short, with 7 bases between. Germline V lookup: CDR1 SEHNR, CDR2 FQNEAQ (reference sequence). CDR3 loop: CASSRDAGELFF. In nucleotides, the CDR3 is TGTGCCAGCAGCCGGGACGCCGGGGAGCTGTTTTTT.

The chain couples TRBV4-1 to TRBJ2-3, with D perhaps matching TRBD1 (5 bases). The CDR3 length is 14 residues. V was cut by 6 bases and J by 5 bases, with 15 bases left in between. The germline V gene encodes CDR1 MGHRA and CDR2 YSYEKL. The CDR3 loop reads CASSRLPGLDTQYF. For the CDR3, the DNA is TGCGCCAGCAGTCGCCTCCCAGGGTTAGATACGCAGTATTTT.

The chain uses TRBV19 and TRBJ1-4, with unresolved D. V was clipped by 1 base and J by 4 bases, with 13 bases between them. Per the germline V gene, CDR1 is LNHDA and CDR2 is SQIVND (reference sequence). The CDR3 has 16 amino acids. The CDR3, as DNA: TGTGCCAGTAGTATAGGAGAGCCAGGACTTAATGAAAAACTGTTTTTT. Its protein is CASSIGEPGLNEKLFF.

The J gene is TRBJ1-4, the V gene TRBV11-2; D is perhaps TRBD1 (5 bases). Germline V gene data show CDR1 as SGHAT and CDR2 as FQNNGV. The CDR3 runs 16 residues. Trimming took 4 bases from V and 8 from J, leaving 20 bases between them. Here the CDR3 reads CASSSALGGWREKLFF. In DNA, the CDR3 is TGTGCCAGCAGCTCGGCCCTCGGGGGGTGGAGGGAAAAACTGTTTTTT. The whole variable domain, filled in from reference TRBV11-2 and TRBJ1-4, reads EAGVAQSPRYKIIEKRQSVAFWCNPISGHATLYWYQQILGQGPKLLIQFQNNGVVDDSQLPKDRFSAERLKGVDSTLKIQPAKLEDSAVYLCASSSALGGWREKLFFGSGTQLSVL.